These T cell receptor beta chains were read from a single sample in a study of early T cells in non-severe SARS-CoV-2 infection. Each CDR3 protein gets one entry after TCRdb re-called the 5' RACE reads with MiXCR. Here the sample spans just under 65,000 distinct CDR3 sequences, 5.9% being singletons. The specimen was whole blood, collected at baseline. The origin of the receptors is an adult who was a healthcare worker with PCR-confirmed SARS-CoV-2 infection or an uninfected control (not recorded which). Both conserved end residues are trimmed from each CDR3. Each record gives: D gene, J gene, V gene, CDR3 length, CDR3 protein. The D gene is left open where the match is weak.

TRBD2 | TRBJ2-7 | TRBV9 | 13 | ASSARTSGSGEQY
. | TRBJ2-7 | TRBV28 | 11 | ASSWDLPYEQY
TRBD2 | TRBJ2-2 | TRBV20-1 | 15 | SARETTSGANTGELF
TRBD1 | TRBJ2-1 | TRBV5-5 | 12 | ASSPGQEYNEQF
. | TRBJ2-3 | TRBV5-1 | 10 | ASSLLADTQY
. | TRBJ2-3 | TRBV4-2 | 12 | ASSQERAGPTQY
TRBD1 | TRBJ1-1 | TRBV6-4 | 11 | ASSGTGDTEAF
TRBD1 | TRBJ2-7 | TRBV5-4 | 13 | ASSFGQGTSDEQY
. | TRBJ2-2 | TRBV12-3/TRBV12-4 | 9 | ASSSSGELF
. | TRBJ2-7 | TRBV11-2 | 10 | ASSLAGYEQY
. | TRBJ2-1 | TRBV27 | 14 | ASSLSSGSQGNEQF
TRBD2 | TRBJ2-1 | TRBV5-1 | 14 | ASSLRVAGGHNEQF